The next 12 T cell receptor beta chains were all read from a single sample in a study of blood T cell repertoires in COVID-19. The table came from immunoSEQ multiplex PCR; TCRdb's copy has only in-frame clones and leaves some out. There are fewer than 400,000 clones in the sample; around 84% occur only once, and about 1.9% lies in the top ten. Sequencing input: PBMCs or T cells enriched from blood (not recorded which). These receptors were taken from a young woman who had been exposed to COVID-19.

The V and J genes are TRBV30 and TRBJ2-3; D is unclear. The CDR3 covers 13 residues. Germline CDR1 is GTSNPN and CDR2 is SVGIG (reference sequence). The ends were cut back, 2 bases at V and 5 bases at J, with 11 bases in the middle. CDR3 bases: TGTGCCTGGAGTCGAACTATGGGAGATACGCAGTATTTT. Protein: CAWSRTMGDTQYF.

J is TRBJ1-6 and V is TRBV6-2 or TRBV6-3, with D unresolved. The germline gives CDR1 MNHEY, CDR2 SVGEGT. V was cut by 5 bases and J by 14 bases, with 19 bases left in between. CDR3 length: 14 residues. This CDR3 reads CASSTARTRWSLHF. The CDR3 DNA is TGTGCCAGCAGTACAGCCAGAACCCGTTGGTCCCTCCACTTT.

This chain uses TRBV29-1 with TRBJ1-1; 8 bases agree with TRBD1. V lost 6 bases to trimming and J lost 5 bases; unmatched junction nucleotides: 8. The CDR3 runs to 13 residues. Germline CDR1 is SQVTM and CDR2 is ANQGSEA. CDR3 in amino acids: CSVAQGAGTEAFF. CDR3 bases: TGCAGCGTGGCCCAGGGGGCGGGTACTGAAGCTTTCTTT.

The rearrangement joins TRBV14 to TRBJ2-6, with D tentatively TRBD1 (6 bases). The CDR3 spans 15 residues. V was clipped by 3 bases and J by 5 bases, with 11 bases between them. The germline V gene encodes CDR1 SGHDN and CDR2 FVKESK. The CDR3: CASSQDSQRANVLTF. CDR3 in DNA: TGTGCCAGCAGCCAGGACAGTCAGAGGGCCAACGTCCTGACTTTC. The full variable domain, with the rest looked up from reference TRBV14 and TRBJ2-6, is EAGVTQFPSHSVIEKGQTVTLRCDPISGHDNLYWYRRVMGKEIKFLLHFVKESKQDESGMPNNRFLAERTGGTYSTLKVQPAELEDSGVYFCASSQDSQRANVLTFGAGSRLTVL.

The chain combines TRBV19 with TRBJ2-3; TRBD1 might be the D (6 bases). V lost 2 bases to trimming and J lost 3 bases, with 15 bases between them. The CDR3 is made up of 16 amino acids. In germline, CDR1 is LNHDA, CDR2 SQIVND (reference sequence). The CDR3 protein is CASSILAGANTDTQYF. The DNA of the CDR3 is TGTGCCAGTAGTATACTGGCAGGGGCTAATACAGATACGCAGTATTTT.

V usage is TRBV7-3 and J usage is TRBJ2-1; a possible D gene is TRBD1 (5 bases). The CDR3 totals 13 residues. Germline V gives CDR1 SGHTA, CDR2 FQGTGA. V was trimmed by 7 bases and J by 9 bases, leaving 16 bases between them. CDR3 DNA: TGTGCCAGCACCAAAAGGGATCAGGGTGAGCAGTTCTTC. The encoded protein is CASTKRDQGEQFF.

The V and J genes are TRBV20-1 and TRBJ2-3; 13 bases align to TRBD2. Germline V gene data show CDR1 as DFQATT and CDR2 as SNEGSKA (reference sequence). The length of the CDR3 is 13 residues. V lost 3 bases, J lost 11 bases, and 5 bases stayed unmatched. CDR3 region: CSASWTSGSGQYF. CDR3 in DNA: TGCAGTGCTAGTTGGACTAGCGGGAGCGGGCAGTATTTT.

The CDR3 loop reads CASSSVRATEAFF. DNA of the CDR3: TGTGCCAGCTCCTCGGTCAGGGCCACTGAAGCTTTCTTT. The chain couples TRBV18 to TRBJ1-1; TRBD1 might be the D (5 bases). Germline CDR1 KGHSH, CDR2 LQKENI. V gave up 6 bases and J gave up 4 bases, with 12 bases separating them. The CDR3 contains 13 residues.

The V call is TRBV4-3, the J call TRBJ1-3, with TRBD1 identical over 12 bases. The CDR3 consists of 17 residues. The ends lost 3 bases at V and 8 bases at J; junction bases unmatched: 11. CDR1 LGHNA and CDR2 YSLEER come from the germline V gene. The CDR3 reads CASSHLTGTGGSDTIYF. CDR3 in DNA: TGCGCCAGCAGCCATCTCACCGGGACAGGGGGCTCGGACACCATATATTTT.

The V gene is TRBV13, the J gene TRBJ2-1; 12 bases agree with TRBD2. This CDR3 has 16 amino acids. Germline CDR1 PRHDT, CDR2 FYEKMQ (reference sequence). J lost 7 bases, V lost 5 bases, and 9 bases had no gene match. For the CDR3, the DNA is TGTGCCAGCAGCCTGCCTAGCGGGGGGGCTTGGAATGAGCAGTTCTTC. It specifies CASSLPSGGAWNEQFF.

This clone has ten or more counts. The chain is built from TRBV5-6 and TRBJ2-1, with 11 bases identical to TRBD1. This CDR3 is 15 amino acids long. Per germline, CDR1 SGHDT and CDR2 YYEEEE. Trimming took 1 base from V and 8 from J; bases not matched to a gene: 5. The CDR3 nucleotides are TGTGCCAGCAGCTTGAGGGGACAGGGGGTTCATGAGCAGTTCTTC. It translates to CASSLRGQGVHEQFF.

In its sample, this clone was seen once. The chain has TRBV19 and TRBJ1-1; no firm D call. CDR3 length: 15 amino acids. V shed 5 bases and J shed 5 bases, with 18 bases lying between them. Germline CDR1 LNHDA, CDR2 SQIVND (reference sequence). Written as DNA, the CDR3 is TGTGCCAGTAGTCCATACGCCCGGTTGGAGACTGAAGCTTTCTTT. Its protein product is CASSPYARLETEAFF. Full variable domain (remainder filled in from reference TRBV19 and TRBJ1-1): DGGITQSPKYLFRKEGQNVTLSCEQNLNHDAMYWYRQDPGQGLRLIYYSQIVNDFQKGDIAEGYSVSREKKESFPLTVTSAQKNPTAFYLCASSPYARLETEAFFGQGTRLTVV.